This is a list of T cell receptor beta chains from one sample in a study of blood T cell repertoires in COVID-19. Assay used: immunoSEQ multiplex PCR; TCRdb lists only in-frame clones, some missing. This table has about 170,000 clones, less than 85% appearing once. Sequenced material: PBMCs or T cells enriched from blood (not recorded which). The receptor set was obtained from a man in his fifties or sixties who had recovered from COVID-19. Both conserved end residues are part of each CDR3. Each record gives: J gene, D gene, V gene, clone size, CDR3 DNA, CDR3 protein. A D gene is named only where the DNA matches it firmly. Not every row has a clone size; where given, it reads once, few, many or a size class.

TRBJ1-1 - TRBV9 - TGTGCCAGCAGCAACGGACAGAGGGGCACTGAAGCTTTCTTT CASSNGQRGTEAFF
TRBJ1-1 - TRBV21-1 - TGTGCCAGCAGCAAATTGGACGGGGGATTCTGCGCTTTCTTT CASSKLDGGFCAFF
TRBJ1-6 - TRBV7-8 - TGTGCCAGCAGCTTACAATACGGGAGGTCTTCACCCCTCCACTTT CASSLQYGRSSPLHF
TRBJ1-1 - TRBV28 - TGTGCCAGCAGTTTGTTTGGCCGGGGGAACACTGAAGCTTTCTTT CASSLFGRGNTEAFF
TRBJ1-1 TRBD1 TRBV2 - TGTGCCAGCGGAGACAGGGTGAACACTGAAGCTTTCTTT CASGDRVNTEAFF
TRBJ2-6 TRBD1 TRBV10-3 - TGTGCCATACCGGGACAGCCGCTCTCTGGGGCCAACGTCCTGACTTTC CAIPGQPLSGANVLTF
TRBJ1-2 - TRBV28 - TGTGCCAGCAGTAAGACAGCTGTCTATGGCTACACCTTC CASSKTAVYGYTF
TRBJ1-1 - TRBV21-1 - TGTGCCAGCAGCCCCCCGGGCGACAGTTCGAACACTGAAGCTTTCTTT CASSPPGDSSNTEAFF
TRBJ1-5 - TRBV6-5 once TGTGCCAGCAAATACGTGGACAGCCATCAGCCCCAGCATTTT CASKYVDSHQPQHF
TRBJ1-2 - TRBV2 - TGTGCCAGCAGTCGGGGGGCAGCATATGGCTACACCTTC CASSRGAAYGYTF
TRBJ1-2 - TRBV2 - TGTGCCAGCATCCCAAGGGGGGGGCGGGGAGGCTACACCTTC CASIPRGGRGGYTF
TRBJ1-5 - TRBV25-1 - TGTGCCAGCAGTGAAGGGGGCGAGGGTCAGCCCCAGCATTTT CASSEGGEGQPQHF
TRBJ1-3 - TRBV3-1/TRBV3-2 - TGTGCCAGCAGCCTGGACACCGCTTTCTCTGGAAACACCATATATTTT CASSLDTAFSGNTIYF
TRBJ1-4 - TRBV27 once TGTGCCAGCAGTTTATCCCTTACCGTCGCGGAAAAACTGTTTTTT CASSLSLTVAEKLFF
TRBJ1-4 TRBD1 TRBV7-6 - TGTGCCAGCAGCATCCAGACAGGGGCTAATGAAAAACTGTTTTTT CASSIQTGANEKLFF
TRBJ1-6 - TRBV18 - TGTGCCAGCTCACCACCGTCAGGACAATCCGGCTCACCCCTCCACTTT CASSPPSGQSGSPLHF
TRBJ1-5 TRBD1 TRBV27 few TGTGCCAGCAGTTCTTTGACAGGGGTTGAGTATCAGCCCCAGCATTTT CASSSLTGVEYQPQHF
TRBJ2-3 - TRBV5-1 - TGCGCCAGCAGCTTGGCCGGAAGGGGCGGGCAGTATTTT CASSLAGRGGQYF
TRBJ1-6 TRBD1 TRBV27 - TGTGCCAGCAGTTTATCGGGACAGGCCGGGGGTTCACCCCTCCACTTT CASSLSGQAGGSPLHF
TRBJ2-3 - TRBV5-6 - TGTGCCAGCAGCTTGGGAGGATTCGGGGATACGCAGTATTTT CASSLGGFGDTQYF
TRBJ1-4 - TRBV5-1 - TGCGCCAGCAGCTCCCCCGCGGGCAGGGGTAATGAAAAACTGTTTTTT CASSSPAGRGNEKLFF
TRBJ1-2 - TRBV28 - TGTGCCAGCAGACCCGGAGGCAGCCTTCAGTCCGGCTATGGCTACACCTTC CASRPGGSLQSGYGYTF
TRBJ1-6 TRBD1 TRBV2 - TGTGCCAGCAGTGGACAGGGTAATTCACCCCTCCACTTT CASSGQGNSPLHF
TRBJ1-1 - TRBV12-3/TRBV12-4 - TGTGCCACCTCACGAGGGCAGGTTACTGAAGCTTTCTTT CATSRGQVTEAFF
TRBJ2-2 TRBD1 TRBV11-3 once TGTGCCAGCAGCTTGACCGGGACAGTAAACACCGGGGAGCTGTTTTTT CASSLTGTVNTGELFF
TRBJ1-4 - TRBV4-1 - TGCGCCAGCAGCCCGCCTACGGGGGGCAGAGGGTATGAAAAACTGTTTTTT CASSPPTGGRGYEKLFF
TRBJ1-4 - TRBV30 - TGTGCCTGGAGCCTAGCCGGGCGGTCAAGCCATGAAAAACTGTTTTTT CAWSLAGRSSHEKLFF
TRBJ2-7 TRBD1 TRBV7-2 - TGTGCCAGCAGCTTAGTTGCAGGGGGCACCTACGAGCAGTACTTC CASSLVAGGTYEQYF
TRBJ2-1 TRBD1 TRBV7-9 once TGTGCCAGCAGCCCAACAGGGGGAGGCTACAATGAGCAGTTCTTC CASSPTGGGYNEQFF
TRBJ2-7 TRBD2 TRBV19 - TGTGCCAGTAGCCCCCGGACTAGCGGACTCAGCTCCTACGAGCAGTACTTC CASSPRTSGLSSYEQYF
TRBJ1-2 - TRBV5-6 few TGTGCCAGCAGCGGCGGGGGGCATGGCTACACCTTC CASSGGGHGYTF
TRBJ1-1 - TRBV2 once TGTGCCAGCAGAAGAGACAGCCCCCAGGTTACCATGAACACTGAAGCTTTCTTT CASRRDSPQVTMNTEAFF
TRBJ1-4 - TRBV4-1 - TGCGCCAGCAGCAAATCAGGGTTAACTAATGAAAAACTGTTTTTT CASSKSGLTNEKLFF
TRBJ1-1 - TRBV5-6 - TGTGCCAGCAGCTTGGAGGGGAAGTTGTGGCGCACTGAAGCTTTCTTT CASSLEGKLWRTEAFF
TRBJ2-3 - TRBV4-3 - TGCGCCAGCAGCCAAGAGGGCCCCTTAGCGACTAGCACAGATACGCAGTATTTT CASSQEGPLATSTDTQYF
TRBJ1-5 - TRBV6-6 - TGTGCCAGCCGCCCGGGAGGAAGCAATCAGCCCCAGCATTTT CASRPGGSNQPQHF
TRBJ1-5 - TRBV14 few TGTGCCAGCAGCCAAGATGGGGGGACGTATAGCAATCAGCCCCAGCATTTT CASSQDGGTYSNQPQHF
TRBJ1-6 - TRBV30 - TGTGCCTGGAGGAGGGGGTTTGGATCACCCCTCCACTTT CAWRRGFGSPLHF
TRBJ1-5 - TRBV2 - TGTGCCAGCAGTGAGGTAGGCAATCAGCCCCAGCATTTT CASSEVGNQPQHF
TRBJ2-7 - TRBV21-1 - TGTGCCAGCAGCCCACAAACTTCCGGGTGCCACGAGCAGTACTTC CASSPQTSGCHEQYF
TRBJ1-3 - TRBV6-1 - TGTGCCAGCAGTGAAGCGACCCCAGGGATGATCTCTGGAAACACCATATATTTT CASSEATPGMISGNTIYF
TRBJ1-5 - TRBV12-3/TRBV12-4 - TGTGCCAGTCACAGGGATCGGGGTCAGCCCCAGCATTTT CASHRDRGQPQHF
TRBJ2-2 - TRBV6-5 once TGTGCCAGCGCCCCTTACCGGGACACCGGGGAGCTGTTTTTT CASAPYRDTGELFF
TRBJ2-5 - TRBV12-3/TRBV12-4 few TGTGCCAGTGGGATGGACACGAGAAAGACCCAGTACTTC CASGMDTRKTQYF
TRBJ1-1 - TRBV19 - TGTGCCAGTAGGCGGCGGGGGACTGAAGCTTTCTTT CASRRRGTEAFF
TRBJ1-2 - TRBV5-8 - TGTGCCAGCAGCTTGACCGGGAGGGAGAGTGGCTACACCTTC CASSLTGRESGYTF
TRBJ2-2 TRBD1 TRBV7-3 - TGTGCCAGCAGCCTATACCAGGGGGCCGGGGAGCTGTTTTTT CASSLYQGAGELFF
TRBJ2-1 TRBD1 TRBV27 - TGTGCCACCCTCCGCAGGGGGCGAAATGAGCAGTTCTTC CATLRRGRNEQFF
TRBJ2-1 - TRBV30 - TGTGCCTGGAGTCGGACTCCCAATGAGCAGTTCTTC CAWSRTPNEQFF
TRBJ2-7 TRBD2 TRBV27 - TGTGCCAGCAGAGACTCCGGGACTAGTCGGACCTACGAGCAGTACTTC CASRDSGTSRTYEQYF
TRBJ2-7 - TRBV7-2 - TGTGCCAGCAGCTTTGACACGAACTACGAGCAGTACTTC CASSFDTNYEQYF
TRBJ2-7 - TRBV19 - TGTGCCAGTAGTATGGGACTCTCCTACGAGCAGTACTTC CASSMGLSYEQYF
TRBJ2-7 - TRBV4-2 - TGTGCCAGCAGCCAAGATTACGGTCCAGGGGCAAGCTCCTACGAGCAGTACTTC CASSQDYGPGASSYEQYF
TRBJ1-2 - TRBV7-2 - TGTGCCAGCAGCTTAGGAGGAGAGGGCACAGCTGGCTACACCTTC CASSLGGEGTAGYTF
TRBJ2-2 - TRBV5-1 - TGCGCCAGCGGGGTCGTCGGGGGTAACACCGGGGAGCTGTTTTTT CASGVVGGNTGELFF
TRBJ1-2 - TRBV4-2 once TGTGCCAGCAGCCAAGATGGCCAGGGAGGTGGCTACACCTTC CASSQDGQGGGYTF
TRBJ2-5 - TRBV6-1 - TGTGCCAGCAGTGAGACACGGGGGACAGTCCAAGAGACCCAGTACTTC CASSETRGTVQETQYF
TRBJ2-1 - TRBV3-1/TRBV3-2 - TGTGCCAGCAGCCACGGCGGGGGCCGGGAGCAGTTCTTC CASSHGGGREQFF
TRBJ1-5 - TRBV4-1 once TGCGCCAGCAGCCAAGATCCAGGGAAAGTCAATCAGCCCCAGCATTTT CASSQDPGKVNQPQHF